This TCR beta chain was sequenced for a study of T-cell reconstitution after alpha-beta-depleted transplantation in children. Study conclusions and caveats: Fresh T-cell production supplied most of the T-cell counts and diversity seen one year after transplant. Reportedly, only several hundred clones from non-depleted graft cells drove alpha-beta T-cell counts at about two months.

Unique molecular identifiers featured in how the TCRbeta library was prepared. TCRdb redid the calling of the PCR reads with MiXCR, one entry per CDR3 protein. The sample shows about a million distinct CDR3 sequences, about 26% of them seen only once. The CDR3 has 16 residues. V lost 2 bases and J lost 0, with 13 bases in between. In this sample, this clonotype turned up a few times. Its specificity is unknown. The source material was PBMCs, mostly from graft donor cells, sampled 360 days after TCRalphabeta/CD19-depleted stem cell transplant. This sequence originates from a boy in the first two years of life who had a stem cell transplant for SCID, so the T cells may come from the graft donor. The chain recombines TRBV12-3 or TRBV12-4 with TRBJ1-1; D possibly corresponds to TRBD1 (5 bases). For the CDR3, the DNA is TGTGCCAGCAGTTTAATGGGGCAGATCATGAACACTGAAGCTTTCTTT. Its translation is CASSLMGQIMNTEAFF.